These T cell receptor beta chains were read from a single sample in a study of radiotherapy plus CTLA-4 blockade in lung cancer. The assay was immunoSEQ multiplex PCR, and TCRdb's table has in-frame clones only and misses some. Of 75,000 or so clones in the sample, approximately 80% were seen once. Source: peripheral blood, taken from a patient treated with radiotherapy plus ipilimumab. These receptors all stem from a human donor with non-small cell lung cancer who had a complete response to radiotherapy plus ipilimumab. Both conserved end residues are part of each CDR3. D genes are given only for firm matches. Only some rows state a clone size, as once, few, many or a class for expanded clones.

abundance	j_gene	d_gene	v_gene	CDR3nt	CDR3aa
.	TRBJ2-1	.	TRBV4-1	TGCGCCAGCAGCCCCCCAACAGGTTACAATGAGCAGTTCTTC	CASSPPTGYNEQFF
.	TRBJ1-2	TRBD1	TRBV5-6	TGTGCCAGCAGTCGAGACAGGGGGCTTGGCTACACCTTC	CASSRDRGLGYTF
.	TRBJ2-5	TRBD2	TRBV2	TGTGCCCGCCCGGGGGGAGCGTTCCAAGAGACCCAGTACTTC	CARPGGAFQETQYF
.	TRBJ1-1	.	TRBV11-3	TGTGCCAGCAGCCCCTCGACAACTAGCACTGAAGCTTTCTTT	CASSPSTTSTEAFF
once	TRBJ1-2	TRBD1	TRBV2	TGTGCCAGCAGTGAGAGAGGACAGGGAAGAAATGGCTACACCTTC	CASSERGQGRNGYTF
.	TRBJ1-2	.	TRBV6-6	TGTGCCACTCGACAGGATTATGGCTACACCTTC	CATRQDYGYTF
.	TRBJ2-5	.	TRBV18	TGTGCCAGCTCACCAATGGGTACAAGGGAAGAGACCCAGTACTTC	CASSPMGTREETQYF
.	TRBJ2-6	.	TRBV18	TGTGCCAGCTCACCACCGGCGAGCTCTGGGGCCAACGTCCTGACTTTC	CASSPPASSGANVLTF
once	TRBJ1-5	TRBD1	TRBV6-6	TGTGCCAGCAGTTACGGACAGGGAGGACAGCCCCAGCATTTT	CASSYGQGGQPQHF
few	TRBJ1-1	.	TRBV14	TGTGCCAGCAGCCCACCTTGGGAGGGTACTGAAGCTTTCTTT	CASSPPWEGTEAFF
few	TRBJ2-2	.	TRBV7-2	TGTGCCAGCAGCTTCAGCGGAACGAACACCGGGGAGCTGTTTTTT	CASSFSGTNTGELFF
.	TRBJ2-1	.	TRBV21-1	TGTGCCAGCAGCAAAGAGGAAACAGACTCAACTCACAATGAGCAGTTCTTC	CASSKEETDSTHNEQFF
few	TRBJ2-7	TRBD2	TRBV7-2	TGTGCCAGCAGCCGAACGGGACTACAACTCTCCTACGAGCAGTACTTC	CASSRTGLQLSYEQYF